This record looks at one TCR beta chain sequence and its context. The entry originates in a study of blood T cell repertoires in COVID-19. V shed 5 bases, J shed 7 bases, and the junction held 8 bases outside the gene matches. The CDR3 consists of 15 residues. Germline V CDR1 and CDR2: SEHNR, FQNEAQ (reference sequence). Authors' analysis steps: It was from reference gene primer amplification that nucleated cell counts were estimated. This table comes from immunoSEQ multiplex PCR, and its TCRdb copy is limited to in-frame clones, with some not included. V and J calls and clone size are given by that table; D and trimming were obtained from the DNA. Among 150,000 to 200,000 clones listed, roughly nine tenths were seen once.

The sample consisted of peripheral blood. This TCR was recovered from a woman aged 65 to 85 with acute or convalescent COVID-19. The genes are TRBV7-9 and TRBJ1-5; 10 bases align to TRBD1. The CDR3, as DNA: TGTGCCAGCAGCACAGGGACAGGGGTGGGACAGCCCCAGCATTTT. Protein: CASSTGTGVGQPQHF.